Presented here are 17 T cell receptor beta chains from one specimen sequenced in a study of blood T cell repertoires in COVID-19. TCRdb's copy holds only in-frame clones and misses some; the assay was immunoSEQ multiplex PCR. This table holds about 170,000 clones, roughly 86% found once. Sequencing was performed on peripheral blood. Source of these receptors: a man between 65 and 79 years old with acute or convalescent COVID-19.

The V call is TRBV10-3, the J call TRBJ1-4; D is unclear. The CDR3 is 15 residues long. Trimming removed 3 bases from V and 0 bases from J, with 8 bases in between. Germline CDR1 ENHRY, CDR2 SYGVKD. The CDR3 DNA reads TGTGCCATCAGTGAACAGCAAGCAACTAATGAAAAACTGTTTTTT. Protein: CAISEQQATNEKLFF.

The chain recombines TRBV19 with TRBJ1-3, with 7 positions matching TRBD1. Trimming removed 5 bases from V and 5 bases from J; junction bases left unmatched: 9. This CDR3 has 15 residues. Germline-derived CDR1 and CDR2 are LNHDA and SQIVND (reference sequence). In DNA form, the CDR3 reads TGTGCCAGTAGTCCTTCTACAGGGGTGCGAAACACCATATATTTT. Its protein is CASSPSTGVRNTIYF.

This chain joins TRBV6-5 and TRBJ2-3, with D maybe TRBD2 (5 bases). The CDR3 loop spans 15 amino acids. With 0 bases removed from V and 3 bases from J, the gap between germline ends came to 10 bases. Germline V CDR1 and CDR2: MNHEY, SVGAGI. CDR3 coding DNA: TGTGCCAGCAGTTACTCGAGGGAAGGGACAGATACGCAGTATTTT. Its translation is CASSYSREGTDTQYF.

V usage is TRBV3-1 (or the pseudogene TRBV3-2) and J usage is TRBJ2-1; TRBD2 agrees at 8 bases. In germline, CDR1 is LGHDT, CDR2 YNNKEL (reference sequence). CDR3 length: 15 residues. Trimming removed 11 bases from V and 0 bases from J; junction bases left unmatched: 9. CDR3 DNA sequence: TGTGCCGCATCGGCCGGACTAGCCTCCTACAATGAGCAGTTCTTC. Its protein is CAASAGLASYNEQFF.

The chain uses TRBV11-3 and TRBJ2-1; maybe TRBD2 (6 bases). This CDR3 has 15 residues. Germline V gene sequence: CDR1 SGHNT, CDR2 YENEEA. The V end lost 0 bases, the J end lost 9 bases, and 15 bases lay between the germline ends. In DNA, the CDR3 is TGTGCCAGCAGCTTAGAACGGGGACTCCCACGTGAGCAGTTCTTC. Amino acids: CASSLERGLPREQFF.

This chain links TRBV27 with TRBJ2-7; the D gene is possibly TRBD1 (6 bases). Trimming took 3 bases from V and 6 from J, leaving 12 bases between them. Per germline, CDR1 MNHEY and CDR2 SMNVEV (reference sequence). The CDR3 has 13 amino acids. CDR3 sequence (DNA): TGTGCCAGCAGTTTTACCCAGGGGTTCGAGCAGTACTTC. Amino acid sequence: CASSFTQGFEQYF.

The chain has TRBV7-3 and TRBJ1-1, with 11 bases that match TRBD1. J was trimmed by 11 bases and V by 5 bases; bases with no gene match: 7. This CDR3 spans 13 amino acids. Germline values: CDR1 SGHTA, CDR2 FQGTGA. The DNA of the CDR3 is TGTGCCAGCAGCCCCGGACAGGGGGCAGGGGCTTTCTTT. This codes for CASSPGQGAGAFF. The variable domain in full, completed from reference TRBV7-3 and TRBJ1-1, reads GAGVSQTPSNKVTEKGKYVELRCDPISGHTALYWYRQSLGQGPEFLIYFQGTGAADDSGLPNDRFFAVRPEGSVSTLKIQRTERGDSAVYLCASSPGQGAGAFFGQGTRLTVV.

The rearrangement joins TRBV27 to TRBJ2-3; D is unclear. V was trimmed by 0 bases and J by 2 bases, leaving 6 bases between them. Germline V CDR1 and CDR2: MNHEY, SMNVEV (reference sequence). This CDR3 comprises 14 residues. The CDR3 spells CASSLSTVTDTQYF. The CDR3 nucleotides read TGTGCCAGCAGTTTATCGACTGTCACAGATACGCAGTATTTT.

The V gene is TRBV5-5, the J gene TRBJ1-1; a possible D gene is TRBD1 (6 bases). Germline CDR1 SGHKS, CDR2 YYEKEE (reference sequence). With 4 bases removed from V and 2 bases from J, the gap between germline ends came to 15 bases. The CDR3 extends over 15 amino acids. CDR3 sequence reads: CASSLPTGANTEAFF. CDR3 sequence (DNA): TGTGCCAGCAGCCTGCCGACAGGAGCAAACACTGAAGCTTTCTTT.

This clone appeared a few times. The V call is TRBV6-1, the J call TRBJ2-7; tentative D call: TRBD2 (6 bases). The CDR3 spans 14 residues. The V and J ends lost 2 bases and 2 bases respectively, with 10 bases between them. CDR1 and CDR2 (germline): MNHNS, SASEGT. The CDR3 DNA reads TGTGCCAGCAGTGAAAGGAGGGACGCCTACGAGCAGTACTTC. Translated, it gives CASSERRDAYEQYF.

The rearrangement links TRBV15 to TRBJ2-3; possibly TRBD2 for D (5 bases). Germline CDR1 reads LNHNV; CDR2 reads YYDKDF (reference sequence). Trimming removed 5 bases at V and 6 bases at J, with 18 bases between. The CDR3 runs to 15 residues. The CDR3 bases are TGTGCCACCAGCCCCGGACTCTCCGGCGGGGATACGCAGTATTTT. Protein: CATSPGLSGGDTQYF.

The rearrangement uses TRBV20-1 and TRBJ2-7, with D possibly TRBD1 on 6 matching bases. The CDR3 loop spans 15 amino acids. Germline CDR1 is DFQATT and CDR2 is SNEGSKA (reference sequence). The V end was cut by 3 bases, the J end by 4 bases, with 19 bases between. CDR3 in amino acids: CSASGPVGGLYEQYF. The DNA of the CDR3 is TGCAGTGCTAGTGGCCCCGTTGGGGGCTTGTACGAGCAGTACTTC.

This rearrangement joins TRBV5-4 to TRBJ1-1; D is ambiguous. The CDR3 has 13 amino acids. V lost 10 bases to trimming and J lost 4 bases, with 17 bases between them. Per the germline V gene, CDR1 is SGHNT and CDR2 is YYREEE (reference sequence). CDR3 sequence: CAGLFMGFTEAFF. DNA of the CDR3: TGTGCCGGACTTTTCATGGGCTTCACTGAAGCTTTCTTT.

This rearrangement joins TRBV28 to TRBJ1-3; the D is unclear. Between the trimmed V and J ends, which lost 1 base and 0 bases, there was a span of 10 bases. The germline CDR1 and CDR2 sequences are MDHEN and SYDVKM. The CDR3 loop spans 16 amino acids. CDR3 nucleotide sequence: TGTGCCAGCAGTTTATACAGACCCCTCTCTGGAAACACCATATATTTT. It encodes CASSLYRPLSGNTIYF.

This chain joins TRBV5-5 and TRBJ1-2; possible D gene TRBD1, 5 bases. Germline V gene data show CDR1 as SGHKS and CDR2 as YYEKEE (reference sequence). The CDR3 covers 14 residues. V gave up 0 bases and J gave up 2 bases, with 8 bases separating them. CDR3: CASSLDRTNYGYTF. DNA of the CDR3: TGTGCCAGCAGCTTGGACAGGACCAACTATGGCTACACCTTC.

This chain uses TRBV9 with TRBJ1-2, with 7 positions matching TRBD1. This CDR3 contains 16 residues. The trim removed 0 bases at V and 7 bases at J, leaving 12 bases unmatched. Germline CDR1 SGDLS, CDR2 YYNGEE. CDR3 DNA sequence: TGTGCCAGCAGCGTAGTCCGAGACAGGGAAGTGAGTGGCTACACCTTC. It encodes CASSVVRDREVSGYTF.

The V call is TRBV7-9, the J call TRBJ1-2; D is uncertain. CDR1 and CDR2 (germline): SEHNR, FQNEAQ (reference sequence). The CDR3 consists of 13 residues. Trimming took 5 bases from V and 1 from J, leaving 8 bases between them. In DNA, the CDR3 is TGTGCCAGCAGCGCCAGAGGTAACTATGGCTACACCTTC. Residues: CASSARGNYGYTF.